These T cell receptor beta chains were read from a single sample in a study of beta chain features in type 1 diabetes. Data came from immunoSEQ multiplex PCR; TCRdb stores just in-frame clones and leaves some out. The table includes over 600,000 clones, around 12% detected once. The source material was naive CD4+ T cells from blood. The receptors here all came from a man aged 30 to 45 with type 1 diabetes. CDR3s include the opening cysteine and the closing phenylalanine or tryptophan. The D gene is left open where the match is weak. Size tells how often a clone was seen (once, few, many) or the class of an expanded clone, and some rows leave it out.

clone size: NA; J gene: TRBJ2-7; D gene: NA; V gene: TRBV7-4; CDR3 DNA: TGTGCCAGCAGCTTGAAAGGGATTAAGGCCTGGTCCTACGAGCAGTACTTC; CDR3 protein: CASSLKGIKAWSYEQYF
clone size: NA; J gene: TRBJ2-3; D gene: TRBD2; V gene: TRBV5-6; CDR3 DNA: TGTGCCAGCAGCTTCCCTCAAACCACTAGCGGGGGTAGCACAGATACGCAGTATTTT; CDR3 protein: CASSFPQTTSGGSTDTQYF
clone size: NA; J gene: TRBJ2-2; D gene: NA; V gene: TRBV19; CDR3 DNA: TGTGCCAGTAGTATCACTGGTGGGGGCAACACCGGGGAGCTGTTTTTT; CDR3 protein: CASSITGGGNTGELFF
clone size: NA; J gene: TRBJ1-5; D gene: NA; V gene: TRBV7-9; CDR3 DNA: TGTGCCAGCAGCTTAGGGTCCGGGCTCAATCAGCCCCAGCATTTT; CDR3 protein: CASSLGSGLNQPQHF
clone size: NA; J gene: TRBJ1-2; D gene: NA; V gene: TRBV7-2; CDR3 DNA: TGTGCCAGCAGCTCAGACAGAGAGTTATATGGCTACACCTTC; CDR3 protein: CASSSDRELYGYTF
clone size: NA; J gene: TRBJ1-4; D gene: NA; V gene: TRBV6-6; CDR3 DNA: TGTGCCAGCAGTTACGGTGACGGCGCTAATGAAAAACTGTTTTTT; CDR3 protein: CASSYGDGANEKLFF
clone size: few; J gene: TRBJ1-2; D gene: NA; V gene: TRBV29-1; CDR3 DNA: TGCAGCGTTGATCGGGTCCAAGGACAGAGAAACTATGGCTACACCTTC; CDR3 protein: CSVDRVQGQRNYGYTF
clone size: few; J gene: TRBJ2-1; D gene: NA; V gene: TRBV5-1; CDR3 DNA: TGCGCCAGCAGCTTACAGGGCTATGAGCAGTTCTTC; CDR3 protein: CASSLQGYEQFF
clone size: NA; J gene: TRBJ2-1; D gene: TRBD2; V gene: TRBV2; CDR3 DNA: TGTGCCAGCAGTGACGCGGGGGGCTCCTACAATGAGCAGTTCTTC; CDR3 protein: CASSDAGGSYNEQFF
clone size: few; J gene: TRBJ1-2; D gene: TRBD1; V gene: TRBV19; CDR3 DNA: TGTGCCAGTAGTATAGTGGGACAGAACTATGGCTACACCTTC; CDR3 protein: CASSIVGQNYGYTF
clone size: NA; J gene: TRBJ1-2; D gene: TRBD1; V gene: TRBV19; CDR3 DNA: TGTGCCAGTAGTCCCACAGGGGTCGATGGCTACACCTTC; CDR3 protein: CASSPTGVDGYTF
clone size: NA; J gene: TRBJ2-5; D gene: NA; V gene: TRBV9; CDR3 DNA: TGTGCCAGCAGTCAGGCCGGGACTGACGCCTTGACCCAGTACTTC; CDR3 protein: CASSQAGTDALTQYF
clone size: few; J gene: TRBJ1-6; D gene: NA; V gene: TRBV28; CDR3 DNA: TGTGCCAGCAGTTTATTATCCGGGAGAGGGGTCCTCCACTTT; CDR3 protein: CASSLLSGRGVLHF
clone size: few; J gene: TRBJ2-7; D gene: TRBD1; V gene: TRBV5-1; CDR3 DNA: TGCGCCAGCAGCCACGACAGGGCAGGTTCCTACGAGCAGTACTTC; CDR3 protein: CASSHDRAGSYEQYF
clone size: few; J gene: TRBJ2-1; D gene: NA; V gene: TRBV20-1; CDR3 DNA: TGCAGTGCCCTGGAGCTGAATGAGCAGTTCTTC; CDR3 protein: CSALELNEQFF
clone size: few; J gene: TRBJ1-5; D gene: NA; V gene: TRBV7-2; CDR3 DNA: TGTGCCAGCAGCGTCGGACAGCTCCATCAGCCCCAGCATTTT; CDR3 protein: CASSVGQLHQPQHF
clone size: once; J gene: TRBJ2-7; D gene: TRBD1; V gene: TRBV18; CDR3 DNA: TGTGCCAGCTCAACTGGACAGGGAGGACCCTACGAGCAGTACTTC; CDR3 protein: CASSTGQGGPYEQYF
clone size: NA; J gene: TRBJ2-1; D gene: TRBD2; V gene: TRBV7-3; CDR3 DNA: TGTGCCAGCAGGCAATCCGGGACTACCGGGGTTGAGCAGTTCTTC; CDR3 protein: CASRQSGTTGVEQFF
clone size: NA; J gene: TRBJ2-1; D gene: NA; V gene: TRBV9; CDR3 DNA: TGTGCCAGCAGCGCCCCCCGGGGCAATGAGCAGTTCTTC; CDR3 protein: CASSAPRGNEQFF
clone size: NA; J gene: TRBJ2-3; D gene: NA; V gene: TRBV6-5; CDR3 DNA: TGTGCCAGCAGTTACTCCCGGAGGTTCGGCACAGATACGCAGTATTTT; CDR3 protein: CASSYSRRFGTDTQYF
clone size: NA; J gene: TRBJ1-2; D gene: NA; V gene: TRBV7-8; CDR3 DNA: TGTGCCAGCAGCCTCGTTGGAGGCTACACCTTC; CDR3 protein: CASSLVGGYTF
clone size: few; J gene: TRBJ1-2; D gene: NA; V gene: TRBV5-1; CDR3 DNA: TGCGCCAGCAGCTTGGCCGGGCAGCCTTACGATGGCTACACCTTC; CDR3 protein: CASSLAGQPYDGYTF
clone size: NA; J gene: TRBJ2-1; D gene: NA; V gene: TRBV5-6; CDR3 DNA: TGTGCCAGCAGACAGGTGTTTGGGAATGAGCAGTTCTTC; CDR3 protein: CASRQVFGNEQFF
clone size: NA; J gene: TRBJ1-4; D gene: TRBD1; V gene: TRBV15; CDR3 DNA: TGTGCCACCGGGACAGTGGGCGAAAAACTGTTTTTT; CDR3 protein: CATGTVGEKLFF
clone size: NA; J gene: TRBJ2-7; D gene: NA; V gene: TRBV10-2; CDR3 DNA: TGCGCCACCAAGACAGGTTCCTACGAGCAGTACTTC; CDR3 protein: CATKTGSYEQYF
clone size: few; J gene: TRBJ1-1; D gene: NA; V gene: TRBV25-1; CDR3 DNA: TGTGCCAGCAGTGATTATTACACTGAAGCTTTCTTT; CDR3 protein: CASSDYYTEAFF
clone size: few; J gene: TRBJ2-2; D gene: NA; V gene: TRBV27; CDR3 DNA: TGTGCCAGCAGTTTAAGGACACCGAACACCGGGGAGCTGTTTTTT; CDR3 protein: CASSLRTPNTGELFF
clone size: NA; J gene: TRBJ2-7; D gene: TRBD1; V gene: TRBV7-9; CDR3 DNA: TGTGCCAGCAGCTTAGACGGGACAGGGAGCTCCTACGAGCAGTACTTC; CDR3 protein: CASSLDGTGSSYEQYF
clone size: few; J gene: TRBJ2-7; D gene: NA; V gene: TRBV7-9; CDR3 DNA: TGTGCCAGCAGCTCAGACAGAAGCTCCTACGAGCAGTACTTC; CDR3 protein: CASSSDRSSYEQYF
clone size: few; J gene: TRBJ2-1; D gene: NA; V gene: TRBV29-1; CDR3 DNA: TGCAGCGTTGAAGTGGGGAACTCCTACAATGAGCAGTTCTTC; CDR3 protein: CSVEVGNSYNEQFF
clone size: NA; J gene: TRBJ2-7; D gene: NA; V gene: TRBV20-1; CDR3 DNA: TGCAGTGCTAGACATATCGAGCAGTACTTC; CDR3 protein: CSARHIEQYF
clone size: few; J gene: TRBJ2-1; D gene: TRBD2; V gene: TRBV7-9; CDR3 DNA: TGTGCCAGCAGCCACCAGCGGGGCGACGGAAATGAGCAGTTCTTC; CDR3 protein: CASSHQRGDGNEQFF
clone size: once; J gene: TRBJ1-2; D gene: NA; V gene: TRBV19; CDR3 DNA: TGTGCCAGTAGTATTGGGGGAGGCTACACCTTC; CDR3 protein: CASSIGGGYTF
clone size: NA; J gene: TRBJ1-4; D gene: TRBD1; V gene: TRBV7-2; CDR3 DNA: TGTGCCAGCAGCTCGGACAGGGCCGGGGGAAAACTGTTTTTT; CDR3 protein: CASSSDRAGGKLFF
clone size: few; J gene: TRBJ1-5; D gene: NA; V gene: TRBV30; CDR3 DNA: TGTGCCTGGAGTGTAGGTCCCAATCAGCCCCAGCATTTT; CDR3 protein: CAWSVGPNQPQHF
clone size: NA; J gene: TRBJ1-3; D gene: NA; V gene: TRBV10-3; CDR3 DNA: TGTGCCACGATGGAAGGGGACACCATATATTTT; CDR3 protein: CATMEGDTIYF
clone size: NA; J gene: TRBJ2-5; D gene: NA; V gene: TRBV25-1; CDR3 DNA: TGTGCCAGCAGCCTCCTAGGGGGGCTTCAAGAGACCCAGTACTTC; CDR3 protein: CASSLLGGLQETQYF
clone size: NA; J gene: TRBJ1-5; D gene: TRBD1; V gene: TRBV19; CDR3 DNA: TGTGCCAGTAGTATTGGCACAGGGGGGAATCAGCCCCAGCATTTT; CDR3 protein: CASSIGTGGNQPQHF
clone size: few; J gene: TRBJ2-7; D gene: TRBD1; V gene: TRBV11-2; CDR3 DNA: TGTGCCAGCAGCGCCGGGGACAGGGGGACCGAGCAGTACTTC; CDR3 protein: CASSAGDRGTEQYF
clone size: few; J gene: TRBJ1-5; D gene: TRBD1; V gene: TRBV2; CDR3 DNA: TGTGCCACCGCCAGGGACAGGGAAAATCAGCCCCAGCATTTT; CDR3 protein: CATARDRENQPQHF
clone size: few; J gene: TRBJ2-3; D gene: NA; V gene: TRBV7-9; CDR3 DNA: TGTGCCAGTTTTCGGACAGATACGCAGTATTTT; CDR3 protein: CASFRTDTQYF
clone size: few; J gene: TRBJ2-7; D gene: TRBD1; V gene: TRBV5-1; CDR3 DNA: TGCGCCAGCAGGCCCGGGACAGCCTCCTACGAGCAGTACTTC; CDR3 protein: CASRPGTASYEQYF
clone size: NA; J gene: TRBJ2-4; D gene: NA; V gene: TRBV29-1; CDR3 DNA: TGCAGCGTTGAGGGGCGAGGGGACATTCAGTACTTC; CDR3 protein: CSVEGRGDIQYF
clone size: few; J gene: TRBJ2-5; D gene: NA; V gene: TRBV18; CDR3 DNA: TGTGCCAGCTCACCTAGAGGGGAGGAGACCCAGTACTTC; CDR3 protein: CASSPRGEETQYF
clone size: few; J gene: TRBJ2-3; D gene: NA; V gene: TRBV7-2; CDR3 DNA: TGTGCCAGCAGCTTCCGTCCGGTCACTGATACGCAGTATTTT; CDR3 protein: CASSFRPVTDTQYF
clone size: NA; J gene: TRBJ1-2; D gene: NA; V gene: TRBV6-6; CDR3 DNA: TGTGCCAGCAGTAATGACAGGTTTAACTATGGCTACACCTTC; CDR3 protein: CASSNDRFNYGYTF
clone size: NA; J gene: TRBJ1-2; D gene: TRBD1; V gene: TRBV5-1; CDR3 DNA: TGCGCCAGCAGCTCGGGACAGGGATCTGGCTACACCTTC; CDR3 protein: CASSSGQGSGYTF
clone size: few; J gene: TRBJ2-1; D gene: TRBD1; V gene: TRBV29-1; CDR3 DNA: TGCAGCGTTGAAGGACAGGGTTGGGGCAATGAGCAGTTCTTC; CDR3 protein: CSVEGQGWGNEQFF
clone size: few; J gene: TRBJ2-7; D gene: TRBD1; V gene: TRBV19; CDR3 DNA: TGTGCCAGTAGTAGGCGGACAGGGAATCTCTACGAGCAGTACTTC; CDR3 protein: CASSRRTGNLYEQYF
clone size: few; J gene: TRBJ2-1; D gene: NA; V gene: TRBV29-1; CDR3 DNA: TGCAGCGTTGAACAGGGGACTAACTACAATGAGCAGTTCTTC; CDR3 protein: CSVEQGTNYNEQFF
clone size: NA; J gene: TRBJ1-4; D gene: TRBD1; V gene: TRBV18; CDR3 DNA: TGTGCCAGCTCACCAACCGGGACAGGCACGGGAAAACTGTTTTTT; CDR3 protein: CASSPTGTGTGKLFF